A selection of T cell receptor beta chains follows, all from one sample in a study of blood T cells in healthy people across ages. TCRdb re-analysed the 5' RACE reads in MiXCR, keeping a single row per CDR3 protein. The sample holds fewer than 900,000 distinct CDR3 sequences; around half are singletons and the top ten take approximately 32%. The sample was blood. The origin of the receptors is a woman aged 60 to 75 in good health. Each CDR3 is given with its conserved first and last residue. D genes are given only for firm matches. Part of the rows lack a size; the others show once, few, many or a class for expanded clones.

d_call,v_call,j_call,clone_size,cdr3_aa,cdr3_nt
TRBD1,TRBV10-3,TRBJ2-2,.,CAISGQGLAGELFF,TGTGCCATCAGTGGACAGGGCTTGGCCGGGGAGCTGTTTTTT
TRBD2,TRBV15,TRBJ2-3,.,CATSRSGTSGYTQYF,TGTGCCACCAGCCGGTCAGGAACTAGCGGCTATACGCAGTATTTT
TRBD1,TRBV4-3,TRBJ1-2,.,CASSQFRDSLNYGYTF,TGCGCCAGCAGCCAATTCCGGGACAGTTTAAACTATGGCTACACCTTC
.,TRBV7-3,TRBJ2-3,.,CASGRGADTQYF,TGTGCCAGCGGAAGGGGGGCAGATACGCAGTATTTT
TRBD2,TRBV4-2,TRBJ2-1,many,CASSYWAGTTYNEQFF,TGTGCCAGCAGCTATTGGGCCGGGACTACCTACAATGAGCAGTTCTTC
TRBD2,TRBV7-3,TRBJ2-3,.,CARLAEPSTDTQYF,TGTGCCAGGCTAGCGGAGCCGTCCACAGATACGCAGTATTTT
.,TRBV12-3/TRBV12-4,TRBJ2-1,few,CASSSKFVYNEQFF,TGTGCCAGCAGTTCGAAATTCGTCTACAATGAGCAGTTCTTC
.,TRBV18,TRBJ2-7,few,CASSPWGNTYEQYF,TGTGCCAGCTCACCATGGGGGAACACCTACGAGCAGTACTTC
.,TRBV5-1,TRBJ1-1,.,CASSVRGSNTEAFF,TGCGCCAGCAGCGTGAGAGGGTCCAACACTGAAGCTTTCTTT
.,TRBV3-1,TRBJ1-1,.,CASSQADSPGGFF,TGTGCCAGCAGCCAAGCCGACAGCCCCGGAGGTTTCTTT
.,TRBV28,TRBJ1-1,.,CASSSLGKDTEAFF,TGTGCCAGCAGTAGTCTGGGAAAGGACACTGAAGCTTTCTTT
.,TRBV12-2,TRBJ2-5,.,CASRCHTPTYQETQYF,TGTGCAAGTCGCTGCCATACACCGACGTACCAAGAGACCCAGTACTTC
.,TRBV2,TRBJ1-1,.,CASRPQRAEAFF,TGTGCCAGCAGACCACAGAGGGCTGAAGCTTTCTTT
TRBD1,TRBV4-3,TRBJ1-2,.,CASSQDLVGGTGFGYTF,TGCGCCAGCAGCCAAGATTTGGTGGGGGGGACAGGGTTTGGCTACACCTTC
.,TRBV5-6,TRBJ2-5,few,CASSYRPYQETQYF,TGTGCCAGCAGCTACCGACCGTACCAAGAGACCCAGTACTTC
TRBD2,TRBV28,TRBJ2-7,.,CAITGTSGLYEQYF,TGTGCCATTACGGGAACTAGCGGACTCTACGAGCAGTACTTC
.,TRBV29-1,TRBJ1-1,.,CSARAQANTEAFF,TGCAGCGCCCGAGCCCAGGCCAACACTGAAGCTTTCTTT
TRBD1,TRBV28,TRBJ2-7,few,CASRAGGSYEQYF,TGTGCCAGCAGGGCAGGGGGCTCCTACGAGCAGTACTTC
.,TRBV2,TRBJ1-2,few,CASRYMDGYTF,TGTGCCAGCAGGTACATGGATGGCTACACCTTC
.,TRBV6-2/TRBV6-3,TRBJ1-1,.,CAGKDRDFAEAFF,TGTGCCGGCAAAGACCGGGACTTCGCTGAAGCTTTCTTT
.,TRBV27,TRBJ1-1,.,CASSLTGDITEAFF,TGTGCCAGCAGTTTAACCGGGGACATCACTGAAGCTTTCTTT
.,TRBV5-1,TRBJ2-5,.,CASSPGDRSQETQYF,TGCGCCAGCAGCCCGGGGGACAGATCCCAAGAGACCCAGTACTTC
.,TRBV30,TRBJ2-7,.,CAWSVGRSYEQYF,TGTGCCTGGAGTGTAGGCAGATCCTACGAGCAGTACTTC
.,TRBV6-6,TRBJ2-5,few,CASSYSVGRETQYF,TGTGCCAGCAGTTACTCGGTGGGCAGGGAGACCCAGTACTTC
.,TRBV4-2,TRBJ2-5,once,CASSQLSRGGETQYF,TGTGCCAGCAGCCAATTATCTAGGGGTGGAGAGACCCAGTACTTC
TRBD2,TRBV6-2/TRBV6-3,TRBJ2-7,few,CASSRRPGTRFWGEQYF,TGTGCCAGCAGTCGCCGTCCCGGGACTAGATTTTGGGGCGAGCAGTACTTC
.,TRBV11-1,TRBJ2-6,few,CASSSLADSSGANVLTF,TGTGCCAGCAGCTCCCTGGCGGACAGCTCTGGGGCCAACGTCCTGACTTTC
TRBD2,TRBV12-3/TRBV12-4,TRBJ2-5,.,CASSTGLAGALEQYF,TGTGCCAGCAGTACTGGACTAGCGGGAGCACTTGAGCAGTACTTC
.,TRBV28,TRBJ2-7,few,CASTDSETYEQYF,TGTGCCAGCACTGACAGTGAGACCTACGAGCAGTACTTC
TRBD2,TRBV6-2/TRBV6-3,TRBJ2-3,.,CASRNSGRGGTDTQYF,TGTGCCAGCAGAAATAGCGGGAGAGGAGGCACAGATACGCAGTATTTT
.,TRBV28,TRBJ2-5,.,CASTRTVQETQYF,TGTGCCAGCACTAGGACAGTACAAGAGACCCAGTACTTC
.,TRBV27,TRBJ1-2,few,CASSFSPGTHYGYTF,TGTGCCAGCAGTTTCTCTCCAGGGACACACTATGGCTACACCTTC
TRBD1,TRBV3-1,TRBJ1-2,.,CASSQDLQGARSYGYTF,TGTGCCAGCAGCCAAGATCTACAGGGGGCGCGGAGCTATGGCTACACCTTC
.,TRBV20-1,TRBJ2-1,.,CSGRPRSYNEQFF,TGCAGTGGCCGGCCGCGGTCCTACAATGAGCAGTTCTTC
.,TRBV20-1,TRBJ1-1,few,CSARAQGNTEAFF,TGCAGTGCTAGGGCGCAGGGGAACACTGAAGCTTTCTTT
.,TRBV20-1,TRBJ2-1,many,CSAGGLLTYNEQFF,TGCAGTGCCGGAGGACTCCTAACCTACAATGAGCAGTTCTTC
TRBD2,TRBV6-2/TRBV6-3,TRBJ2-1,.,CASSYYRTSGSNEQFF,TGTGCCAGCAGTTATTACAGGACTAGCGGGAGTAATGAGCAGTTCTTC
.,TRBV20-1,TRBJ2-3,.,CSAGGGLAHTSTDTQYF,TGCAGTGCTGGAGGGGGTTTAGCGCATACTAGCACAGATACGCAGTATTTT
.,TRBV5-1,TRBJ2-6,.,CASSMYSGANVLTF,TGCGCCAGCAGTATGTATTCTGGGGCCAACGTCCTGACTTTC
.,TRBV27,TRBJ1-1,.,CASSLNYGGETEAFF,TGTGCCAGCAGTTTAAATTACGGGGGAGAGACTGAAGCTTTCTTT
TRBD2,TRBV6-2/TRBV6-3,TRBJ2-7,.,CASRPARTSGMYEQYF,TGTGCCAGCAGACCCGCGAGGACTAGCGGGATGTACGAGCAGTACTTC
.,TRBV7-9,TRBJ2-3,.,CASSSVGGGLTDTQYF,TGTGCCAGCAGCTCAGTGGGGGGAGGTCTCACAGATACGCAGTATTTT
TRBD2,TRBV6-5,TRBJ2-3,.,CASRTSGNMGTQYF,TGTGCCAGCAGGACTAGCGGGAATATGGGTACGCAGTATTTT
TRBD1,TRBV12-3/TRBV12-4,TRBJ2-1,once,CASSPQGAAGYNEQFF,TGTGCCAGCAGTCCTCAGGGGGCCGCAGGGTACAATGAGCAGTTCTTC
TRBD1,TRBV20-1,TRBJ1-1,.,CSARDPGQGRRNTEAFF,TGCAGTGCTAGAGATCCCGGACAGGGCCGTAGGAACACTGAAGCTTTCTTT